This T cell receptor (beta chain) is from a study of blood T cell repertoires in COVID-19. The CDR3 consists of 13 residues. V shed 7 bases and J shed 7 bases, with 16 bases lying between them. Germline CDR1 and CDR2: MNHEY and SMNVEV (reference sequence). Repertoires were generated with immunoSEQ multiplex PCR, while TCRdb's copy carries only in-frame clones and drops some. The sample consists of 150,000 to 200,000 clones, around three quarters of them appearing once. The sequenced sample consisted of peripheral blood. The sequence derives from a man between 60 and 70 years old with active or convalescent COVID-19. The rearrangement links TRBV27 to TRBJ2-5, with D tentatively TRBD1 (5 bases). This chain's CDR3 is CASTLAGSGTQYF. CDR3 sequence (DNA): TGTGCCAGCACCCTTGCAGGGTCAGGGACCCAGTACTTC.